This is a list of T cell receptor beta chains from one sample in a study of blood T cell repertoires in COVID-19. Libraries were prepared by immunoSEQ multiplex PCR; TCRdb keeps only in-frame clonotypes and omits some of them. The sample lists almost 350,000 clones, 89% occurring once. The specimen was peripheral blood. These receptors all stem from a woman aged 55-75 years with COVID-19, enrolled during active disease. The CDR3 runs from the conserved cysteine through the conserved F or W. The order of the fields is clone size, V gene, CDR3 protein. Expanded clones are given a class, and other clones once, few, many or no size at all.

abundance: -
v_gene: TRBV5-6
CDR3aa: CASSRLGMGAYDSPLHF

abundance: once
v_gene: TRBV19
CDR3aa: CASILSGVGTEAFF

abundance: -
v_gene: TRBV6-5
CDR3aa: CASRLTGNYGYTF

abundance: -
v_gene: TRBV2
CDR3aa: CASSELVSLSPLHF

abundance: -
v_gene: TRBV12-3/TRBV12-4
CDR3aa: CASSWDRSYEQYF

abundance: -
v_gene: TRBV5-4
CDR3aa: CASSYPDRQDGYTF

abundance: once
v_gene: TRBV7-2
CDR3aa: CASSLETNRGPTF

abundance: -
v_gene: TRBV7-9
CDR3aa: CASSLGGRETEAFF

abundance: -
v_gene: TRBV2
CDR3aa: CASSDRGQLGGYTF

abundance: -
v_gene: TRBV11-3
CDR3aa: CASSLRRGVYNEQFF

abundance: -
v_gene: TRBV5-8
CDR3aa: CASSPAPLTAEAFF

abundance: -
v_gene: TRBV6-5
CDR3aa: CASGPRQGLRTEAFF

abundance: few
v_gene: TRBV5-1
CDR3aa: CASSVQGVRETQYF

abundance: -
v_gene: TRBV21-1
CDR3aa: CASSKGCAEGGRDGTEAFF

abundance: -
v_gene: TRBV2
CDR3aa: CASSVTGSADTQYF

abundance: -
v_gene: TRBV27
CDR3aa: CASRLAGGYEQYF

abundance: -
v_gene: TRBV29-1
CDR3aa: CSTNRDRENSPLHF

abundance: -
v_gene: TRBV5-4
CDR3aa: CASSLDRSAYEQYF

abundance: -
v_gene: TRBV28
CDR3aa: CASSKGQGDEKLFF

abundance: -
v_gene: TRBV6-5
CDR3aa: CASRQTFGEQFF

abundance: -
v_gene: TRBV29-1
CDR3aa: CSVVGEGEAFF

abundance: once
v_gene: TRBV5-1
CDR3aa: CASSLGGTANYGYTF

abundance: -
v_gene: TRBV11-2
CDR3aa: CASSLDQTRDEQFF

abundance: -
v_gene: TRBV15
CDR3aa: CATSRGLAGGSYEQYF

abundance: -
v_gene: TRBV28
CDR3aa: CASSLRRTGISNQPQHF

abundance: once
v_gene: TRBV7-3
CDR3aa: CASSSGRAGGLQETQYF

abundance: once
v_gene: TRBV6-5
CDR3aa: CASRRDKNTGELFF

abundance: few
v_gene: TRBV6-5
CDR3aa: CASSYSREEAFF